This TCR beta chain is drawn from a study of human T cells and chemical hapten exposure. Study in general: Across samples, TCR yields varied, mostly owing to small differences in pooled library volumes. Whole-study results and caveats: With regard to DPC sensitization, TCRs above 1 in 1000 frequency did not change.

Notes on this clonotype: Its antigen remains unidentified.

CDR1 and CDR2 from the germline V gene are SGDLS and YYNGEE. Trimming pared 5 bases from V and 10 bases from J, leaving 19 bases between. The CDR3 consists of 14 residues. The study used a library that attached unique molecular identifiers to individual cDNA molecules. TCRdb ran MiXCR on the 5' RACE reads and lists one entry per CDR3 protein. The table records under 150,000 distinct CDR3 sequences, roughly 18% of them present only once. The total RNA was obtained from whole blood that was not fractionated. The source is a human donor in good health. The chain recombines TRBV9 with TRBJ2-1; D gene unclear. DNA for the CDR3: TGTGCCAGCAGGCTTGCGACTGAGTACGGGGAGCAGTTCTTC. It yields the protein CASRLATEYGEQFF.